Presented here are 2 T cell receptor beta chains from one specimen sequenced in a study of neurological immune-mediated disorders (dated by TCRdb to between 2018 and 2021). The library was obtained by 5' RACE. Sequencing was performed on an Illumina HiSeq 2500. TCRdb reworked the public reads: Q25 trimming with fastp, MiXCR clone assembly, productive beta chains retained. Rows matching on CDR3 protein sequence are summarized as one entry with the most common DNA and genes. The sample data list roughly 100,000 distinct CDR3 sequences, and more than 10% of these were observed just once. Approximately 3.1% of the sample comes from the top ten. The time point label corresponds to: longitudinal time-point 3. Sequencing input: PBMCs. The receptors shown here come from a female donor with HTLV-1-associated myelopathy (HAM/TSP).

This clonotype occurred many times. The rearrangement uses TRBV15 and TRBJ2-5, with 7 bases matching TRBD2. CDR1 LNHNV and CDR2 YYDKDF come from the germline V gene (reference sequence). The CDR3 loop spans 15 amino acids. V trimming: 1 base; J trimming: 3 bases; junction bases outside the gene matches: 5. In DNA form, the CDR3 reads TGTGCCACCAGCAGAGTGGGGCTAGCGGAAGAGACCCAGTACTTC. Residues: CATSRVGLAEETQYF. The full variable domain, completed using reference TRBV15 and TRBJ2-5, is DAMVIQNPRYQVTQFGKPVTLSCSQTLNHNVMYWYQQKSSQAPKLLFHYYDKDFNNEADTPDNFQSRRPNTSFCFLDIRSPGLGDTAMYLCATSRVGLAEETQYFGPGTRLLVL.

The gene calls are TRBV20-1 and TRBJ1-1, with D maybe TRBD1 (6 bases). The CDR3 spans 11 residues. The V and J ends lost 6 bases and 9 bases respectively, with 14 bases between them. Germline CDR1 reads DFQATT; CDR2 reads SNEGSKA (reference sequence). The CDR3 spells CSAFTGIQAFF. The DNA of the CDR3 is TGCAGTGCCTTTACAGGGATCCAAGCTTTCTTT.